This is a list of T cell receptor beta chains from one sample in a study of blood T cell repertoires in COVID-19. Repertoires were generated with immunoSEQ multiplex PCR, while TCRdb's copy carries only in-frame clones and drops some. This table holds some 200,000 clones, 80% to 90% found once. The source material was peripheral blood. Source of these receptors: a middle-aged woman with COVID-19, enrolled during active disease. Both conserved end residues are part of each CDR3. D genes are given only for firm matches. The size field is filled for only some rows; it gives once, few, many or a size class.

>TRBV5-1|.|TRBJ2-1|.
CASSLGRFEQFF
TGCGCCAGCAGCTTGGGTCGGTTTGAGCAGTTCTTC
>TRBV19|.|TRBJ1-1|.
CASSIHTNTEAFF
TGTGCCAGTAGTATTCATACTAACACTGAAGCTTTCTTT
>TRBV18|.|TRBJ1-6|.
CASSPSGQNSPLHF
TGTGCCAGCTCACCATCAGGGCAGAATTCACCCCTCCACTTT
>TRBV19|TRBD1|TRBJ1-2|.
CASRRTGLNDYGYTF
TGTGCCAGTAGAAGGACAGGGTTGAACGACTATGGCTACACCTTC
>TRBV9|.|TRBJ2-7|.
CASSVEGLSYEQYF
TGTGCCAGCAGCGTGGAGGGACTCTCCTACGAGCAGTACTTC
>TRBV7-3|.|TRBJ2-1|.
CASSLIQGNEQFF
TGTGCCAGCAGCTTAATCCAGGGGAATGAGCAGTTCTTC
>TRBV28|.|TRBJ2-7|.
CASSFGRVEYF
TGTGCCAGCAGTTTTGGTCGGGTAGAGTACTTC
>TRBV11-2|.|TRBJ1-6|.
CASSFYQGRSPLHF
TGTGCCAGCAGCTTTTATCAGGGGCGATCACCCCTCCACTTT
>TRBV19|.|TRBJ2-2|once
CASSTGVTNTGELFF
TGTGCCAGTAGCACGGGGGTTACGAACACCGGGGAGCTGTTTTTT
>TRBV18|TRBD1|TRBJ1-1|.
CASSPRTGPLAEAFF
TGTGCCAGCTCCCCCCGGACAGGTCCCCTAGCTGAAGCTTTCTTT
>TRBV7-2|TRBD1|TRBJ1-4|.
CASSLDRGANEKLFF
TGTGCCAGCAGCTTAGACAGGGGCGCTAATGAAAAACTGTTTTTT
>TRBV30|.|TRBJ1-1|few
CAWSVKSRPVGSMNTEAFF
TGTGCCTGGAGTGTAAAGTCCCGCCCGGTGGGCTCTATGAACACTGAAGCTTTCTTT
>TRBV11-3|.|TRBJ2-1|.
CASSPTRNQNEQFF
TGTGCCAGCAGCCCGACGCGGAATCAGAATGAGCAGTTCTTC
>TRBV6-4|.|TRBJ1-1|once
CASSEAENTEAFF
TGTGCCAGCAGTGAGGCAGAGAACACTGAAGCTTTCTTT
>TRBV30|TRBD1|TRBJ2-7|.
CAWGPGQGYEQYF
TGTGCCTGGGGACCGGGACAGGGCTACGAGCAGTACTTC
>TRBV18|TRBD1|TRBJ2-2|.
CASSPGTANTGELFF
TGTGCCAGCTCACCCGGGACAGCCAACACCGGGGAGCTGTTTTTT
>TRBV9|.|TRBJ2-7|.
CASSVAGEGYYEQYF
TGTGCCAGCAGCGTTGCAGGGGAAGGGTATTACGAGCAGTACTTC
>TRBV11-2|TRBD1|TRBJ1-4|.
CASSPTGQGHEKLFF
TGTGCCAGCAGCCCGACGGGACAGGGACATGAAAAACTGTTTTTT
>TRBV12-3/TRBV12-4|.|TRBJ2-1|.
CASRGRGYNEQFF
TGTGCCAGCAGAGGACGGGGGTACAATGAGCAGTTCTTC
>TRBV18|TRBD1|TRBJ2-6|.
CASSLLRDRGTGANVLTF
TGTGCCAGCTCACTCCTCCGGGACAGGGGGACTGGGGCCAACGTCCTGACTTTC
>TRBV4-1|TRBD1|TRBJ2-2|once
CASSQQPGTGVTGELFF
TGCGCCAGCAGCCAGCAACCGGGGACAGGGGTCACCGGGGAGCTGTTTTTT
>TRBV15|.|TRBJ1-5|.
CATSSHYGQPQHF
TGTGCCACCAGCAGTCACTATGGACAGCCCCAGCATTTT
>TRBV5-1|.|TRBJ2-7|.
CASSWREQYF
TGCGCCAGCAGCTGGAGAGAGCAGTACTTC
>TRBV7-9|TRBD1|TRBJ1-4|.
CASSPGQGSEKLFF
TGTGCCAGCAGCCCCGGACAGGGGAGTGAAAAACTGTTTTTT
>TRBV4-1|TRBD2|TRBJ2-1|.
CASSQDWGLAGVNEQFF
TGCGCCAGCAGCCAAGATTGGGGACTAGCGGGTGTCAATGAGCAGTTCTTC
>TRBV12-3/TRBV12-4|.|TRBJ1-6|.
CASSLPNSPLHF
TGTGCCAGCAGTTTACCGAATTCACCCCTCCACTTT
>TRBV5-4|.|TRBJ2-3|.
CASGEPSTDTQYF
TGTGCCAGCGGGGAGCCTAGCACAGATACGCAGTATTTT
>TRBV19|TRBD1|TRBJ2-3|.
CASSTDRVTTQYF
TGTGCCAGTAGTACAGACAGGGTCACAACGCAGTATTTT
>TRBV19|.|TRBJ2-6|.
CASSILAAGANVLTF
TGTGCCAGTAGTATTTTAGCTGCGGGGGCCAACGTCCTGACTTTC